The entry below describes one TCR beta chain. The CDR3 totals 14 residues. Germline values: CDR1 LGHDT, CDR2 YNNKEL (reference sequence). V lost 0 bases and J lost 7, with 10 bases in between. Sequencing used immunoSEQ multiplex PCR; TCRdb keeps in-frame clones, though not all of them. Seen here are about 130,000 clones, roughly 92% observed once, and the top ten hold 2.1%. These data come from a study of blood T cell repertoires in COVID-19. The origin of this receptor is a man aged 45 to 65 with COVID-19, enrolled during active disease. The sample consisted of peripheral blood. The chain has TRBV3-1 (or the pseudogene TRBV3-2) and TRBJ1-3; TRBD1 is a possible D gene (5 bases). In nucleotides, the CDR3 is TGTGCCAGCAGCCAAGACAGGGTGCGGAACACCATATATTTT. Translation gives CASSQDRVRNTIYF.